In this sample, the clone carrying this T cell receptor beta chain turned up many times. Its antigen is unknown. A 5'RACE reaction primed in the constant segment made cDNA libraries of TCR alpha and TCR beta, and these carried sample barcodes and UMIs. TCRdb reanalysed the 5' RACE reads using MiXCR and keeps one entry per CDR3 protein. Found here are about 34,000 distinct CDR3 sequences, around 8% of them singletons; the top ten hold less than 30%. This specimen belongs to a study of T-cell memory formation after mild COVID-19. Study conclusions and caveats: Clones contracting over day 15 to 85 were CD4/CD8 balanced, with later expanders leaning CD4+. Contracting CD4+ clones lay largely in CM and EM, with CD8+ ones residing in EMRA. The pre-infection memory compartment contained some responding clones, suggesting cross-reactive memory joined.

The CDR3 is 11 residues long. Germline CDR1 reads GTSNPN; CDR2 reads SVGIG (reference sequence). V was clipped by 4 bases and J by 4 bases, with 6 bases between them. This sequence was found in a man between 18 and 35 years old who had mild COVID-19 (a few samples of this study predate the infection). Cell type and time point are not known. The specimen sequenced was PBMCs or a T cell subset sorted from them (not recorded which). The V call is TRBV30, the J call TRBJ2-3, with D possibly matching TRBD2 (6 bases). This chain's CDR3 is CAWTSADTQYF. DNA for the CDR3: TGTGCCTGGACTAGCGCAGATACGCAGTATTTT. The complete variable domain, with remaining parts taken from reference TRBV30 and TRBJ2-3, reads SQTIHQWPATLVQPVGSPLSLECTVEGTSNPNLYWYRQAAGRGLQLLFYSVGIGQISSEVPQNLSASRPQDRQFILSSKKLLLSDSGFYLCAWTSADTQYFGPGTRLTVL.